This TCR beta chain was captured in a study of shared clonotypes between healthy human individuals. Study-level background: Researchers assigned three CD4 naive, three CD4 memory, two CD8 naive and one CD8 memory plate to each donor. Study-level points and caveats: A few donors had roughly 5.2% of their naive CD4 clonotypes in common.

Profiled with immunoSEQ multiplex PCR; TCRdb holds only in-frame clones, not every one. The data contain around 2,000,000 clones, over 85% of them singletons. Comments on this clone: Its antigen remains unknown.

Deletions cut 5 bases from V and 3 bases from J, with 15 bases between. The CDR3 contains 15 residues. Germline-derived CDR1 and CDR2 are KGHSH and LQKENI. The clonotype originates from a man aged 18 to 30 in good health. The sample was naive CD4+ T cells sorted from blood. Subset in this sample: CD45RA+ positively selected. The chain joins TRBV18 to TRBJ2-3, with a possible D match to TRBD1 (6 bases). The CDR3 DNA reads as TGTGCCAGCTCAAACAGGGTGTTTAGTACAGATACGCAGTATTTT. Translating gives CASSNRVFSTDTQYF.